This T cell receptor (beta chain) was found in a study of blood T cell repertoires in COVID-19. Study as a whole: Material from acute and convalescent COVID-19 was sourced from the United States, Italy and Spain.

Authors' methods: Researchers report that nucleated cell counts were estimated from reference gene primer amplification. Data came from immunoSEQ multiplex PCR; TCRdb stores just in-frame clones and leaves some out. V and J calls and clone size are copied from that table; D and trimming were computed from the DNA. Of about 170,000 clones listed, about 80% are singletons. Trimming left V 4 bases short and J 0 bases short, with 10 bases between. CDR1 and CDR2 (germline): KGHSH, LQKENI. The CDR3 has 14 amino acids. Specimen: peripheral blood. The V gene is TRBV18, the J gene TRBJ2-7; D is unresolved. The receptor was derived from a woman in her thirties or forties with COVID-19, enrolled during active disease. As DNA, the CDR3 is TGTGCCAGCTCACAAAAGCAGGACTCCTACGAGCAGTACTTC. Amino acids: CASSQKQDSYEQYF.